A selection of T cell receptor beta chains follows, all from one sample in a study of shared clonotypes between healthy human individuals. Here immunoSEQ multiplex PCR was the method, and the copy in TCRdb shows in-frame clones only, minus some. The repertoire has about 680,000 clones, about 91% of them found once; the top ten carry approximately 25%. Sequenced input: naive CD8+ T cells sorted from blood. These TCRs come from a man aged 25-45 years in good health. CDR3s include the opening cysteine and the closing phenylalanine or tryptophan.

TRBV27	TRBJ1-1	CASSYGSEAFF
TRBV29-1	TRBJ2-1	CSVGAGGGPYNEQFF
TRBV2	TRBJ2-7	CASRGYEQYF
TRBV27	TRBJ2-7	CASSLLGGGEQYF
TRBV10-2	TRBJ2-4	CASSRDRLNIQYF
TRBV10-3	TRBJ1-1	CAISESVGGTEAFF
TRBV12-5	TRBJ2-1	CASGSTTGGPHEQFF
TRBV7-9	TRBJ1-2	CASSSPLKGGANYGYTF
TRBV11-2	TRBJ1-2	CASVDSFQGLYGYTF
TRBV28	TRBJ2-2	CASRLAGSSNTGELFF
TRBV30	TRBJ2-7	CAWKTGPYEQYF
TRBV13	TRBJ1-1	CASSENRVDAFF
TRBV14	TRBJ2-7	CASSPTLLADSYEQYF
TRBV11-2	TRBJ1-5	CASSLERGNNGRQPQHF
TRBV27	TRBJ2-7	CASSLGVGYEQYF
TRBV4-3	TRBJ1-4	CASSQERQDGEKLFF
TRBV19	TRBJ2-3	CASSPREGRGTDTQYF
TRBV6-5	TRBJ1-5	CASRSHLGNQPQHF
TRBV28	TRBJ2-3	CASSFFDRTTDTQYF